The clone carrying this T cell receptor (beta chain) has at least ten counts. There are 17 residues in the CDR3. From germline, CDR1 is SGHRS and CDR2 YFSETQ. The V gene lost 4 bases and the J gene lost 5 bases, with 22 bases spanning the gap. The data were obtained in a study of naive and memory T cell subsets. RNA was extracted from around 2.7 ml of whole blood of healthy adults. TCR cDNA received a 3' ligated oligonucleotide that carried a UMI. For blood and skin samples, reverse transcription used TCR alpha and beta constant primers. Amplification of ligated cDNA took four PCR rounds with SP2 and nested alpha and beta constant primers. Via MiXCR, TCRdb re-called the 5' RACE reads, giving one row per CDR3 protein. The sample contains tens of thousands of distinct CDR3 sequences, around 4.2% of which appear only once.

V usage is TRBV5-1 and J usage is TRBJ2-1; D might be TRBD2 (6 bases). The clonotype originates from a male donor in good health. The CDR3 loop is CASSPRFPGGPDNEQFF. The CDR3 nucleotides are TGCGCCAGCAGCCCGAGATTCCCCGGGGGTCCGGACAATGAGCAGTTCTTC. Filled out from reference TRBV5-1 and TRBJ2-1, the complete variable domain reads KAGVTQTPRYLIKTRGQQVTLSCSPISGHRSVSWYQQTPGQGLQFLFEYFSETQRNKGNFPGRFSGRQFSNSRSEMNVSTLELGDSALYLCASSPRFPGGPDNEQFFGPGTRLTVL.